This section outlines one T cell receptor (beta chain) sequence together with its context. Its antigen remains unidentified. The CDR3 has 15 amino acids. With 4 bases clipped from V and 7 bases from J, the junction kept 8 bases outside the gene matches. CDR1 SGHAT and CDR2 FQNNGV come from the germline V gene. The sample originates from a study of molecular identifiers for immune sequencing clone quantification. As for the study in general: The replicate experiment used RNA from roughly 21,000 or 96,000 naive CD8 cells. This RNA was split into five aliquots, and four of them were sequenced. Study-wide points: Underestimation of highly expanded clone sizes could arise where identical TCR molecules share a barcode. Under 1% of molecules in naive cells, but over 97% of effector molecules, belonged to clones above 20 RNA copies.

Methods described previously were used for bulk TCR libraries, and listed TCR primers were applied. TCRdb passed the PCR reads through MiXCR, listing each CDR3 protein once. The data contain about 300,000 distinct CDR3 sequences, about a fifth of them singletons. The genes are TRBV11-2 and TRBJ2-2; 8 bases are a match to TRBD1. The clonotype was recovered from a human donor in good health. Some libraries in this study had Jurkat cell RNA spiked in. The sequencing sample was made of naive CD8+ T cells from blood, with Jurkat cell RNA spiked in. The subset was: FACS-sorted CD8+CD4-CCR7+CD45RA+ naive T cells. The CDR3 region is CASSSGTGFNGELFF. The CDR3 DNA is TGTGCCAGCAGCTCCGGGACAGGTTTTAACGGGGAGCTGTTTTTT.